These 32 T cell receptor beta chains came from one sample sequenced in a study of Ad26.COV2.S vaccination and SARS-CoV-2 variants. Treatment indicated: some 19 received Ad26.COV2.S at low or high dose, single or two shots; roughly five received placebo; per-sample allocation not given. Sampling was performed 63 days after the first vaccine or placebo injection. Profiling relied on immunoSEQ multiplex PCR, and the TCRdb table lists in-frame clones only, not all of them. Of about 460,000 clones in the sample, roughly nine tenths were seen once. The sequences come from peripheral blood, collected in a trial of Ad26.COV2.S vaccine versus placebo. These receptors all come from a person between 18 and 65 years old who received the Ad26.COV2.S COVID-19 vaccine or a placebo.

The rearrangement joins TRBV6-5 to TRBJ2-1, with D hard to call. This CDR3 comprises 13 residues. Germline values: CDR1 MNHEY, CDR2 SVGAGI. The V end was cut by 6 bases, the J end by 4 bases, with 10 bases between. The CDR3 DNA reads as TGTGCCAGCAGAAAATCCGCTTACAATGAGCAGTTCTTC. Translated: CASRKSAYNEQFF.

The chain combines TRBV7-8 with TRBJ2-7; tentative D call: TRBD1 (5 bases). This CDR3 region has 16 residues. Germline V gives CDR1 SGHVS, CDR2 FQNEAQ. Trimming left V 5 bases short and J 2 bases short, with 19 bases between. The CDR3: CASSPETSMGPYEQYF. The CDR3 nucleotides read TGTGCCAGCAGCCCTGAAACCTCTATGGGGCCCTACGAGCAGTACTTC.

CDR3 DNA: TGTGCCAGCAGCCCCCTGGGACAGATCTACGAGCAGTACTTC. It yields the protein CASSPLGQIYEQYF. The chain recombines TRBV9 with TRBJ2-7; TRBD1 aligns across 7 bases. The CDR3 loop spans 14 amino acids. Germline assignment: CDR1 SGDLS and CDR2 YYNGEE. V was pared by 4 bases and J by 3 bases, with 7 bases of the junction left unmatched.

As regards this clone: One junction end does not reproduce the germline sequence, and a read error may be involved. The gene calls are TRBV7-7 and TRBJ2-5; maybe TRBD1 (5 bases). This CDR3 comprises 15 residues. Germline loops: CDR1 SSHAT, CDR2 FNYEAQ (reference sequence). The CDR3 region has the DNA TGTGCTAGCAGCTTAGGTCAGGGAATTGGAGAGACCCAGTACTTC. This codes for CASSLGQGIGETQYF.

The chain combines TRBV4-1 with TRBJ2-7; D perhaps matches TRBD1 (5 bases). The germline V gene has CDR1 MGHRA and CDR2 YSYEKL. Deletions cut 0 bases from V and 2 bases from J, with 11 bases between. The length of the CDR3 is 15 residues. In DNA form, the CDR3 reads TGCGCCAGCAGCCAAGATTCGGACATTCCCTACGAGCAGTACTTC. Amino acid sequence: CASSQDSDIPYEQYF.

The V gene is TRBV7-8, the J gene TRBJ2-7, with TRBD2 identical over 7 bases. The CDR3 length is 14 residues. CDR1 and CDR2 (germline): SGHVS, FQNEAQ. J was trimmed by 5 bases and V by 5 bases; bases with no gene match: 9. The DNA for the CDR3 is TGTGCCAGCAGCCCGACCGGGACTACAGACGAGCAGTACTTC. Its translation is CASSPTGTTDEQYF.

The chain uses TRBV10-3 and TRBJ1-2; D not resolved. V was trimmed by 11 bases and J by 9 bases, leaving 22 bases between them. There are 13 residues in the CDR3. Germline CDR1 ENHRY, CDR2 SYGVKD. CDR3 nucleotide sequence: TGTGCCCTATCATCGCCTCGAGTAGGGAGCTACACCTTC. Protein: CALSSPRVGSYTF.

The V call is TRBV5-1, the J call TRBJ1-1; tentative D call: TRBD1 (6 bases). This CDR3 has 15 residues. The V end lost 3 bases, the J end lost 0 bases, and 12 bases lay between the germline ends. Germline values: CDR1 SGHRS, CDR2 YFSETQ. The CDR3 DNA reads TGCGCCAGCAGCTCGACCACAGGGCTGAACACTGAAGCTTTCTTT. Amino acid sequence: CASSSTTGLNTEAFF.

The J gene is TRBJ1-5, the V gene TRBV9; the D gene is possibly TRBD1 (6 bases). Germline-derived CDR1 and CDR2 are SGDLS and YYNGEE. Trimming took off 4 bases at V and 6 bases at J, with 14 bases between the two ends. The CDR3 consists of 14 residues. The CDR3 nucleotides read TGTGCCAGCAGCCCATCGTGGGGGGCTCAGCCCCAGCATTTT. Translating it yields CASSPSWGAQPQHF.

The chain employs TRBV19 and TRBJ2-3; 7 bases line up with TRBD1. Losses at the gene ends were 10 bases for V and 2 bases for J; bases not matched to a gene: 9. CDR1 LNHDA and CDR2 SQIVND come from the germline V gene (reference sequence). The CDR3 runs to 14 residues. CDR3 protein: CATSPGQATDTQYF. The DNA for the CDR3 is TGTGCCACTTCCCCCGGACAGGCCACAGATACGCAGTATTTT.

V and J are TRBV19 and TRBJ2-5; the D call may be TRBD1 or TRBD2 (5 bases each). The CDR3 runs 15 residues. V was clipped by 5 bases and J by 5 bases, with 18 bases between them. Germline V gene lookup returns CDR1 LNHDA and CDR2 SQIVND (reference sequence). CDR3 DNA: TGTGCCAGTAGTTTCGGATTGTGGGGGATGGAGACCCAGTACTTC. This codes for CASSFGLWGMETQYF.

V usage is TRBV28 and J usage is TRBJ2-7; 16 bases align to TRBD2. Germline values: CDR1 MDHEN, CDR2 SYDVKM. The CDR3 consists of 16 residues. The junction had 5 bases not matched to a gene; V was cut back by 6 bases and J by 3 bases. As DNA, the CDR3 is TGTGCCAGCAGGGCCGGGACTAGCGGGAGGGTCTACGAGCAGTACTTC. This encodes CASRAGTSGRVYEQYF.

The chain has TRBV7-5 and TRBJ2-3; the D segment call TRBD1 is taken from the table without a DNA check. TRBV7-5 is termed a pseudogene. The CDR3 consists of 16 residues. The CDR3 DNA follows: TGTGCCAGAAGCGAAACAACGGGACAGACGGTAGATACGCAGTATTTT. It translates to CARSETTGQTVDTQYF.

The chain couples TRBV25-1 to TRBJ1-6; D is uncertain. Germline V CDR1 and CDR2: MGHDK, SYGVNS. Trimming left V 3 bases short and J 7 bases short, with 4 bases between. The CDR3 covers 12 residues. The CDR3 bases are TGTGCCAGCAGTGACGAGAATTCACCCCTCCACTTT. The encoded protein is CASSDENSPLHF.

This clone appeared a single time. The gene calls are TRBV5-8 and TRBJ2-7; possibly TRBD2 for D (6 bases). V was clipped by 0 bases and J by 6 bases, with 13 bases between them. Per the germline V gene, CDR1 is SGHTS and CDR2 is YDEGEE. The CDR3 sequence is 14 residues long. The CDR3 DNA sequence: TGTGCCAGCAGCTTGGGCGGGCGGGATGCCGAGCAGTACTTC. Its protein is CASSLGGRDAEQYF.

The V gene is TRBV28, the J gene TRBJ2-3; D is undetermined. V lost 2 bases and J 3 bases, leaving 15 bases between the germline ends. The length of the CDR3 is 16 residues. The germline CDR1 and CDR2 sequences are MDHEN and SYDVKM. In DNA, the CDR3 is TGTGCCAGCAGTTTAGAGAGCGTCGCAACTACAGATACGCAGTATTTT. Translation gives CASSLESVATTDTQYF.

The rearrangement links TRBV4-3 to TRBJ2-1, with 11 bases fitting TRBD1. This CDR3 region has 15 residues. Germline V lookup: CDR1 LGHNA, CDR2 YSLEER. J lost 9 bases, V lost 4 bases, and 8 bases had no gene match. The CDR3 nucleotides are TGCGCCAGCAGCCGAGACGGACAGGGGGCGGGTGAGCAGTTCTTC. It specifies CASSRDGQGAGEQFF.

To note about this clone: Distinct nucleotide sequences in the sample also encode this CDR3. CDR3: CASRTYNEQFF. CDR3 in DNA: TGTGCCAGTAGGACCTACAATGAGCAGTTCTTC. The genes are TRBV19 and TRBJ2-1; D unresolved. V shed 6 bases and J shed 2 bases, with 2 bases lying between them. Germline V gene data show CDR1 as LNHDA and CDR2 as SQIVND (reference sequence). The CDR3 is made up of 11 amino acids.

V and J are TRBV21-1 and TRBJ1-6; TRBD1, the D gene given by the table, was not confirmed from the DNA. TRBV21-1 constitutes a pseudogene. CDR3 length equals 17 residues. Written as DNA, the CDR3 is TGTGCCAGCAGCAAAAGGGACAGGACAGCCTATAATTCACCCCTCCACTTT. The encoded protein is CASSKRDRTAYNSPLHF.

The gene calls are TRBV4-1 and TRBJ2-1; TRBD2 aligns across 10 bases. The germline CDR1 and CDR2 sequences are MGHRA and YSYEKL. Unmatched junction bases numbered 13, after V lost 4 bases and J lost 10 bases. The CDR3 is 16 amino acids. DNA for the CDR3: TGCGCCAGCAGCCCCTTGGGGCTAGCGGGAGCCCGGGAGCAGTTCTTC. Translated: CASSPLGLAGAREQFF.

This chain joins TRBV5-4 and TRBJ2-2, with a weak D call TRBD2 (6 bases). This CDR3 contains 17 residues. V lost 4 bases and J lost 1, with 17 bases in between. Germline CDR1 reads SGHNT; CDR2 reads YYREEE (reference sequence). The CDR3 nucleotides are TGTGCCAGCAGCCAGAAAACCGGGACTGAGAACACCGGGGAGCTGTTTTTT. Translation gives CASSQKTGTENTGELFF.

The genes are TRBV11-2 and TRBJ2-1, with 9 bases matching TRBD2. The CDR3 runs 15 residues. Germline V gives CDR1 SGHAT, CDR2 FQNNGV. The J segment lost 2 bases and the V segment lost 5 bases, leaving 4 bases of the junction unmatched. This CDR3 reads CASSLIAGAYNEQFF. Written as DNA, the CDR3 is TGTGCCAGCAGCCTCATAGCGGGAGCCTACAATGAGCAGTTCTTC. The full variable domain, its missing parts supplied by reference TRBV11-2 and TRBJ2-1, is EAGVAQSPRYKIIEKRQSVAFWCNPISGHATLYWYQQILGQGPKLLIQFQNNGVVDDSQLPKDRFSAERLKGVDSTLKIQPAKLEDSAVYLCASSLIAGAYNEQFFGPGTRLTVL.

This clone was seen once. This sequence joins TRBV2 and TRBJ1-4, with a weak D call TRBD1 (5 bases). The CDR3 contains 15 residues. V shed 4 bases and J shed 5 bases, with 14 bases lying between them. Germline loops: CDR1 SNHLY, CDR2 FYNNEI. CDR3 nucleotides: TGTGCCAGCAGTGCCCTAGACAGATCGAATGAAAAACTGTTTTTT. Translated: CASSALDRSNEKLFF.

A word on this clone: Germline is not matched at one junction end, which may reflect a read error. This chain links TRBV7-7 with TRBJ2-7, with D hard to call. In germline, CDR1 is SSHAT, CDR2 FNYEAQ (reference sequence). The CDR3 is made up of 14 amino acids. The chain's CDR3 is CASSLGAASDEQYF. For the CDR3, the DNA is TGTGCTAGCAGCTTAGGTGCGGCGAGTGACGAGCAGTACTTC.

This chain joins TRBV3-1 (or the pseudogene TRBV3-2) and TRBJ1-2; TRBD1 is a possible D gene (6 bases). The CDR3 totals 13 residues. V dropped 4 bases and J dropped 2 bases, with 8 bases sitting between them. Germline V gene sequence: CDR1 LGHDT, CDR2 YNNKEL (reference sequence). The DNA for the CDR3 is TGTGCCAGCAGCCGCGGACAGAACTATGGCTACACCTTC. This sequence encodes CASSRGQNYGYTF.

This clone was found a few times. This sequence joins TRBV2 and TRBJ1-5; D is uncertain. Trimming cost V 4 bases and J 6 bases, with 7 bases left between them. CDR3 size: 12 residues. Germline values: CDR1 SNHLY, CDR2 FYNNEI. CDR3 DNA: TGTGCCAGCAGTGGTCTTAGTCAGCCCCAGCATTTT. It encodes CASSGLSQPQHF.

The chain links TRBV30 to TRBJ2-3; D is tentatively TRBD1 or TRBD2 (5 bases each). CDR3 length: 13 residues. The germline CDR1 and CDR2 sequences are GTSNPN and SVGIG (reference sequence). The V and J ends lost 0 bases and 4 bases respectively, with 8 bases between them. In DNA form, the CDR3 reads TGTGCCTGGAGTGTCCGGGGACCAGATACGCAGTATTTT. Encoded protein: CAWSVRGPDTQYF.

The V call is TRBV7-9, the J call TRBJ2-7; unclear D gene. Trimming stripped 1 base from V and 5 bases from J, with 6 bases between. Germline loops: CDR1 SEHNR, CDR2 FQNEAQ (reference sequence). The CDR3 has 12 amino acids. CDR3 region: CASSLDGNEQYF. In DNA, the CDR3 is TGTGCCAGCAGCTTAGATGGGAACGAGCAGTACTTC.

This clone was found many times. J is TRBJ1-1 and V is TRBV5-1, with no clear D. The CDR3 extends over 12 amino acids. Germline V lookup: CDR1 SGHRS, CDR2 YFSETQ. The V and J ends lost 10 bases and 4 bases respectively, with 14 bases between them. The CDR3 nucleotides are TGCGCCGTACTAATCTCGGCCACTGAAGCTTTCTTT. Amino acids: CAVLISATEAFF.

This sequence joins TRBV10-3 and TRBJ2-1; TRBD2 agrees at 13 bases. V shed 4 bases and J 6 bases; nucleotides not matched to a gene: 6. Germline CDR1 ENHRY, CDR2 SYGVKD. This CDR3 comprises 16 residues. Written as DNA, the CDR3 is TGTGCCATCAGTGTACTAGCGGGGGGGCCAGTCAATGAGCAGTTCTTC. Its translation is CAISVLAGGPVNEQFF.

The rearrangement links TRBV7-9 to TRBJ2-4, with no clear D. Germline V gene lookup returns CDR1 SEHNR and CDR2 FQNEAQ (reference sequence). V lost 4 bases to trimming and J lost 3 bases, with 7 bases between them. The CDR3 extends over 13 amino acids. CDR3 in DNA: TGTGCCAGCAGCTCTCACGTCAAAAACATTCAGTACTTC. Translated: CASSSHVKNIQYF.

This clone was seen a single time. A read error may account for a junction end that differs from germline. J is TRBJ2-7 and V is TRBV5-8; D remains unclear. The CDR3 has 11 residues. CDR1 and CDR2 from the germline V gene are SGHTS and YDEGEE. The CDR3 here is CASSLHLGISF. CDR3 in DNA: TGTGCCAGCAGCTTGCACTTGGGTATTTCTTTC.